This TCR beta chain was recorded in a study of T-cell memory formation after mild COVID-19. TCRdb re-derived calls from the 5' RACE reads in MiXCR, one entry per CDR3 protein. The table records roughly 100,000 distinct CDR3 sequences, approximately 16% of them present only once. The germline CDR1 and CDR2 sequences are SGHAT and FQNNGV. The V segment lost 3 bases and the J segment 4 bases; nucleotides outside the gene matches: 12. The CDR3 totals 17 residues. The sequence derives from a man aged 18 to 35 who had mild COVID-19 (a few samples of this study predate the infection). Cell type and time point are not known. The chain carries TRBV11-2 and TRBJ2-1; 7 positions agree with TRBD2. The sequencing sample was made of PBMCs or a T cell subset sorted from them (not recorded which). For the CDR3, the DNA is TGTGCCAGCAGCTTCGGTGTGGTTGGCGGGGGTTACAATGAGCAGTTCTTC. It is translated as CASSFGVVGGGYNEQFF. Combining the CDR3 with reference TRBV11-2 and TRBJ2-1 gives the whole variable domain EAGVAQSPRYKIIEKRQSVAFWCNPISGHATLYWYQQILGQGPKLLIQFQNNGVVDDSQLPKDRFSAERLKGVDSTLKIQPAKLEDSAVYLCASSFGVVGGGYNEQFFGPGTRLTVL.